This TCR beta chain was found in a study of patients and donors after allogeneic stem cell transplantation. TCRdb reanalysed the RT-PCR reads using MiXCR and keeps one entry per CDR3 protein. The sample has 900,000 to 1,000,000 distinct CDR3 sequences; roughly 18% are singletons. The CDR3 is 15 amino acids. CDR1 and CDR2 (germline): LGHNA, YSLEER. Trimming stripped 0 bases from V and 5 bases from J, with 14 bases between. This clonotype was seen just once. This clonotype originated in a human donor who was either an allogeneic HSCT recipient or a stem cell or donor lymphocyte infusion donor (not recorded which). It is not recorded whose cells these are; they may come from a transplant donor. The genes are TRBV4-3 and TRBJ2-7, with no clear D. Sequencing was carried out using blood, either unsorted or a sorted T cell fraction (not recorded which). In DNA form, the CDR3 reads TGCGCCAGCAGCCAAGATGGAGAATGGAGCGACGAGCAGTACTTC. It specifies CASSQDGEWSDEQYF.